This T cell receptor beta chain was captured in a study of CD8 T cells in Susac syndrome. Study conclusions and caveats: Susac-specific public clones were found in total CD8+ and CD8+ TEMRA repertoires, numbering sixteen and five, respectively.

Reverse transcription used about 0.5 to 1 ug RNA and random hexamers. TCRdb reprocessed the immunoSEQ multiplex PCR reads via MiXCR and lists one record per CDR3 protein. The top ten hold 0.5% to 0.8% of the sample, which has over 70,000 distinct CDR3 sequences, 96% seen once. Of note for this clonotype: Antigen unknown.

The CDR3 length is 16 residues. CDR1 and CDR2 from the germline V gene are KGHDR and SFDVKD. The V gene lost 1 base and the J gene lost 0 bases, with 9 bases spanning the gap. The sequence was collected from a human donor with Susac syndrome. The V call is TRBV24-1, the J call TRBJ2-1, with D possibly being TRBD2 (5 bases). The specimen was CD8+ T cells from PBMCs. CDR3 region: CATSDLSGSSYNEQFF. In nucleotides, the CDR3 is TGTGCCACCAGTGATTTAAGCGGTAGCTCCTACAATGAGCAGTTCTTC.